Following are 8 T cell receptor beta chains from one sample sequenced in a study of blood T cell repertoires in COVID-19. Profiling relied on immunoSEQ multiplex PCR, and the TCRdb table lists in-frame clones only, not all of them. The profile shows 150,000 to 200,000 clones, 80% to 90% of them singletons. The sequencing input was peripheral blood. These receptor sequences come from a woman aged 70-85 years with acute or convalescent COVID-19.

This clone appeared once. CDR3 sequence: CASSLAWTIPPNTEAFF. In DNA form, the CDR3 reads TGCGCCAGCAGCTTGGCCTGGACAATCCCCCCGAACACTGAAGCTTTCTTT. The chain uses TRBV5-1 and TRBJ1-1; tentatively, D is TRBD1 (5 bases). The germline CDR1 and CDR2 sequences are SGHRS and YFSETQ. Trimming took off 0 bases at V and 1 base at J, with 16 bases between the two ends. The CDR3 consists of 17 residues.

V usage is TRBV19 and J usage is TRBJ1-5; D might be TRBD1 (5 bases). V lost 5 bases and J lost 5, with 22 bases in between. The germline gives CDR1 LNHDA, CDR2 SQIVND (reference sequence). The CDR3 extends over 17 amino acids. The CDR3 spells CASSLDDIQANHQPQHF. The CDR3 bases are TGTGCCAGTAGTCTGGACGACATACAGGCGAATCATCAGCCCCAGCATTTT.

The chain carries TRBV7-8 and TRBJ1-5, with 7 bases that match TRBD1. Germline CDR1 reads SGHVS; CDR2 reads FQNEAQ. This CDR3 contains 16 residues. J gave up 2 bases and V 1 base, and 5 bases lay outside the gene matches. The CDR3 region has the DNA TGTGCCAGCAGCTTAGGCAGGGGGGAAGGCAATCAGCCCCAGCATTTT. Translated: CASSLGRGEGNQPQHF.

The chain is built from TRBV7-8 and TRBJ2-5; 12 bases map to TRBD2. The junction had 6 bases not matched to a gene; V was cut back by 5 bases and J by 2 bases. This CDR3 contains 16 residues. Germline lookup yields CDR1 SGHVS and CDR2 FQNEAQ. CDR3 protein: CASSQRLAGDQETQYF. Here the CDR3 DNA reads TGTGCCAGCAGCCAAAGACTAGCGGGGGATCAAGAGACCCAGTACTTC.

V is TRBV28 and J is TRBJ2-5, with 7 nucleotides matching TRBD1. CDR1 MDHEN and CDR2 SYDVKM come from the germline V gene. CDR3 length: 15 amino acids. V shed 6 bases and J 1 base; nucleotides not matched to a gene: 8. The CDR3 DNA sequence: TGTGCCAGCAGCTCGGCTGGGACAGTCCAAGAGACCCAGTACTTC. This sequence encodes CASSSAGTVQETQYF.

The CDR3: CASSPSGQSGYTF. Written as DNA, the CDR3 is TGTGCCAGCAGCCCTTCGGGACAGAGTGGCTACACCTTC. The genes are TRBV6-2 or TRBV6-3 and TRBJ1-2, with 7 bases that match TRBD1. The V and J ends lost 6 bases and 7 bases, in that order; junction bases with no gene match: 8. Germline V lookup: CDR1 MNHEY, CDR2 SVGEGT. The CDR3 runs 13 residues.

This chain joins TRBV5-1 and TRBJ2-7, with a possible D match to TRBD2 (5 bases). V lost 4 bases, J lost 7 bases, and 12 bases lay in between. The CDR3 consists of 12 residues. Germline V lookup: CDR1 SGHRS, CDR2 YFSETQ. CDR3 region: CASSPDLVEQYF. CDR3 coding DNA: TGCGCCAGCAGCCCGGACTTGGTTGAGCAGTACTTC. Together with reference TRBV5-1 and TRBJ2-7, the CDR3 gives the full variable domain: KAGVTQTPRYLIKTRGQQVTLSCSPISGHRSVSWYQQTPGQGLQFLFEYFSETQRNKGNFPGRFSGRQFSNSRSEMNVSTLELGDSALYLCASSPDLVEQYFGPGTRLTVT.

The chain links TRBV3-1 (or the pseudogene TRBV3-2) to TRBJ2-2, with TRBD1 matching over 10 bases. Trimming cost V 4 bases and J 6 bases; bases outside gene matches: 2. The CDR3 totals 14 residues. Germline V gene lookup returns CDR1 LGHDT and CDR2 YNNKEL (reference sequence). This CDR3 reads CASSLGTGAGELFF. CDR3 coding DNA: TGTGCCAGCAGCCTCGGGACAGGGGCCGGGGAGCTGTTTTTT.